One sample yielded the 29 T cell receptor beta chains listed below, sequenced in a study of Graves' ophthalmopathy and Graves' hyperthyroidism. TCR beta CDR3 amplification used RNA transcripts. The library came from an HTBI-primed first-round RT-PCR and a second-round multiplex PCR. MiXCR, run by TCRdb on the multiplex PCR reads, gives a single entry per CDR3 protein. The sample consists of approximately 330,000 distinct CDR3 sequences, 17% of them appearing once. Sample: peripheral blood. All receptors come from an adult man with Graves' ophthalmopathy.

Notes on this clonotype: A read error may explain this, as a much larger clone is one base away. The conserved final phenylalanine or tryptophan is absent from the CDR3, which likely points to a read error. V and J are TRBV11-2 and TRBJ2-2; possibly TRBD2 for D (6 bases). The CDR3 loop spans 15 amino acids. Germline CDR1 is SGHAT and CDR2 is FQNNGV. The CDR3 coding sequence is TGTGCTGGGCGGCCGACCGTGGGGGGAACCGGGGAGCTGTTTCTT. The encoded protein is CAGRPTVGGTGELFL.

This clonotype was observed many times. CDR3 sequence (DNA): TGTGCCAGCAGCTTAGAAGGGACAGGAGCCTACGAGCAGTACTTC. Residues: CASSLEGTGAYEQYF. The chain employs TRBV7-2 and TRBJ2-7; TRBD1 aligns across 8 bases. V was clipped by 1 base and J by 2 bases; unmatched bases: 4. The CDR3 is 15 amino acids. The germline V gene encodes CDR1 SGHTA and CDR2 FQGNSA.

In this sample, this clonotype turned up many times. This rearrangement joins TRBV7-6 to TRBJ2-6, with a weak D call TRBD1 (5 bases). Germline values: CDR1 SGHVS, CDR2 FNYEAQ. CDR3 length: 16 amino acids. V lost 5 bases and J 1 base, leaving 12 bases between the germline ends. Written as DNA, the CDR3 is TGTGCCAGCAGCCCACTTACAGGTTCTGGGGCCAACGTCCTGACTTTC. Its protein product is CASSPLTGSGANVLTF.

Only one count was recorded for this clonotype. V usage is TRBV6-1 and J usage is TRBJ2-7, with D unresolved. Germline lookup yields CDR1 MNHNS and CDR2 SASEGT. V lost 2 bases and J lost 3, with 8 bases in between. CDR3 length: 13 residues. CDR3 amino acids: CASSESRLYEQYF. The DNA of the CDR3 is TGTGCCAGCAGTGAATCAAGACTCTACGAGCAGTACTTC.

This clonotype was observed many times. This chain joins TRBV28 and TRBJ1-1; a weak D match, TRBD1 (5 bases). The V and J ends lost 7 bases and 0 bases respectively, with 9 bases between them. The CDR3 totals 13 residues. Germline V gene lookup returns CDR1 MDHEN and CDR2 SYDVKM. This CDR3 reads CASTWGVNTEAFF. The DNA of the CDR3 is TGTGCCAGCACTTGGGGGGTGAACACTGAAGCTTTCTTT.

This clonotype was recorded at least ten times. The rearrangement uses TRBV7-2 and TRBJ2-2; D is unresolved. The CDR3 runs to 12 residues. Germline loops: CDR1 SGHTA, CDR2 FQGNSA. The ends were cut back, 3 bases at V and 6 bases at J, with 5 bases in the middle. Here the CDR3 reads CASSFDAGELFF. The CDR3 nucleotides are TGTGCCAGCAGCTTTGATGCCGGGGAGCTGTTTTTT.

Many counts were recorded for this clonotype. Since a much larger clone is just one base distant, this may be a read error. The missing conserved phenylalanine or tryptophan at the end of this CDR3 makes a read error likely. The J gene is TRBJ2-7, the V gene TRBV5-1; 8 bases are shared with TRBD1. With 4 bases clipped from V and 4 bases from J, the junction kept 10 bases outside the gene matches. Germline CDR1 is SGHRS and CDR2 is YFSETQ. The CDR3 has 15 residues. The CDR3: CASSVAGDRLYEQYL. CDR3 DNA: TGCGCCAGCAGCGTGGCTGGGGACAGGCTTTACGAGCAGTACCTC.

The CDR3 loop reads CASSQDQGTVEYEQYF. The CDR3 coding sequence is TGTGCCAGCAGCCAAGATCAAGGGACAGTAGAGTATGAGCAGTACTTC. The V and J genes are TRBV4-2 and TRBJ2-7; TRBD1 agrees at 7 bases. Germline CDR1 LGHNA, CDR2 YNFKEQ. The length of the CDR3 is 16 residues. Unmatched junction bases numbered 12, after V lost 0 bases and J lost 7 bases.

The rearrangement uses TRBV2 and TRBJ1-5; D call uncertain. Trimming shortened V by 2 bases and J by 0 bases, and 8 bases separated the two germline ends. The CDR3 runs to 15 residues. CDR1 and CDR2 from the germline V gene are SNHLY and FYNNEI. The CDR3: CASSERAYSNQPQHF. Written as DNA, the CDR3 is TGTGCCAGCAGTGAAAGGGCATATAGCAATCAGCCCCAGCATTTT. Combining the CDR3 with reference TRBV2 and TRBJ1-5 gives the whole variable domain EPEVTQTPSHQVTQMGQEVILRCVPISNHLYFYWYRQILGQKVEFLVSFYNNEISEKSEIFDDQFSVERPDGSNFTLKIRSTKLEDSAMYFCASSERAYSNQPQHFGDGTRLSIL.

The DNA of the CDR3 is TGTGCCAGCAGTGCCGACAGAACCACCTCCTACGAGCAGTACTTC. It codes for CASSADRTTSYEQYF. V usage is TRBV6-1 and J usage is TRBJ2-7; possibly TRBD1 for D (5 bases). Trimming stripped 4 bases from V and 0 bases from J, with 13 bases between. Per the germline V gene, CDR1 is MNHNS and CDR2 is SASEGT. This CDR3 spans 15 amino acids.

This clonotype appeared many times. The chain joins TRBV12-3 or TRBV12-4 to TRBJ2-7; TRBD1 is a possible D gene (5 bases). The V end was cut by 2 bases, the J end by 3 bases, with 14 bases between. The CDR3 consists of 15 residues. CDR3 nucleotides: TGTGCCAGCAGTTTAAACCCGGACATGGGCTACGAGCAGTACTTC. Translating it yields CASSLNPDMGYEQYF.

This clonotype appeared a single time. The gene calls are TRBV19 and TRBJ1-6; D remains ambiguous. The V end was cut by 7 bases, the J end by 8 bases, with 15 bases between. The CDR3 has 14 amino acids. CDR1 is LNHDA, CDR2 SQIVND, per germline (reference sequence). In DNA, the CDR3 is TGTGCCAGTACCGTGACCGAGGCATATTCACCCCTCCACTTT. Its translation: CASTVTEAYSPLHF.

In this sample, this clonotype turned up many times. The J gene is TRBJ2-7, the V gene TRBV6-2 or TRBV6-3, with D perhaps TRBD1 (5 bases). The CDR3 is 12 amino acids. The germline gives CDR1 MNHEY, CDR2 SVGEGT. V was clipped by 7 bases and J by 4 bases, with 11 bases between them. DNA of the CDR3: TGTGCCAGCAAGGAGTCAGGGTACGAGCAGTACTTC. Encoded protein: CASKESGYEQYF.

This clonotype was detected ten times or more. This chain connects TRBV20-1 to TRBJ2-5; 8 bases match TRBD1. CDR1 DFQATT and CDR2 SNEGSKA come from the germline V gene (reference sequence). V lost 2 bases and J lost 5; bases outside the gene matches: 4. CDR3 size: 13 residues. The CDR3 nucleotides read TGCAGTGCTAGACCAGGGGGCATGGAGACCCAGTACTTC. It codes for CSARPGGMETQYF.

The sample holds many counts of this clonotype. This sequence joins TRBV29-1 and TRBJ2-7, with D possibly called TRBD1 or TRBD2 (5 bases each). Germline CDR1 SQVTM, CDR2 ANQGSEA. The V end was cut by 3 bases, the J end by 4 bases, with 7 bases between. This CDR3 is built from 11 residues. The CDR3 coding sequence is TGCAGCGTTGAGTGGGGGTACGAGCAGTACTTC. Its translation is CSVEWGYEQYF.

This clonotype was observed many times. A much larger clone differs from this one at a single base, so this may be a read error. The rearrangement joins TRBV11-2 to TRBJ1-2; 8 positions agree with TRBD1. Germline CDR1 SGHAT, CDR2 FQNNGV. V shed 5 bases, J shed 3 bases, and the junction held 5 bases outside the gene matches. This CDR3 has 14 residues. The CDR3 region is CASSLTGADYGYTF. CDR3 nucleotides: TGTGCCAGCAGCCTGACAGGGGCCGACTATGGCTACACCTTC.

This clonotype was observed at least ten times. The rearrangement links TRBV4-3 to TRBJ1-5; 11 nucleotides agree with TRBD1. From germline, CDR1 is LGHNA and CDR2 YSLEER. The CDR3 covers 17 residues. The junction had 4 bases not matched to a gene; V was cut back by 3 bases and J by 0 bases. CDR3 in DNA: TGCGCCAGCAGCCACCCGGACAGGGGGCTTAGCAATCAGCCCCAGCATTTT. It specifies CASSHPDRGLSNQPQHF.

This clonotype was seen many times. The V call is TRBV2, the J call TRBJ1-1; 10 nucleotides line up with TRBD1. The CDR3 consists of 15 residues. Trimming removed 8 bases from V and 0 bases from J; junction bases left unmatched: 6. CDR1 is SNHLY and CDR2 is FYNNEI in the germline V gene. The CDR3 DNA reads TGTGCCAGCCCCCGTGGGACAGGGGTGAACACTGAAGCTTTCTTT. Its translation is CASPRGTGVNTEAFF. Filled out from reference TRBV2 and TRBJ1-1, the complete variable domain reads EPEVTQTPSHQVTQMGQEVILRCVPISNHLYFYWYRQILGQKVEFLVSFYNNEISEKSEIFDDQFSVERPDGSNFTLKIRSTKLEDSAMYFCASPRGTGVNTEAFFGQGTRLTVV.

This clonotype was counted ten times or more. V gene TRBV30 combines with J gene TRBJ1-3, with D unclear. V was pared by 7 bases and J by 0 bases, with 7 bases between. The CDR3 is 12 amino acids. From germline, CDR1 is GTSNPN and CDR2 SVGIG (reference sequence). In DNA form, the CDR3 reads TGTGCCTCCATCTCCTCTGGAAACACCATATATTTT. Translated: CASISSGNTIYF. Full variable domain (rest looked up from reference TRBV30 and TRBJ1-3): SQTIHQWPATLVQPVGSPLSLECTVEGTSNPNLYWYRQAAGRGLQLLFYSVGIGQISSEVPQNLSASRPQDRQFILSSKKLLLSDSGFYLCASISSGNTIYFGEGSWLTVV.

In its sample, this clonotype was seen many times. The chain uses TRBV9 and TRBJ1-3; 9 bases match TRBD1. Trimming cost V 4 bases and J 8 bases; bases outside gene matches: 10. This CDR3 has 15 residues. Germline CDR1 reads SGDLS; CDR2 reads YYNGEE. CDR3: CASSPRTGVGDTIYF. CDR3 DNA sequence: TGTGCCAGCAGCCCGCGGACAGGGGTAGGAGACACCATATATTTT.

This clonotype has ten or more counts. The DNA for the CDR3 is TGTGCCAGCAGTTTTTGGGGGACAAGCACAGATACGCAGTATTTT. As protein: CASSFWGTSTDTQYF. The V and J genes are TRBV12-3 or TRBV12-4 and TRBJ2-3, with D possibly TRBD1 on 6 matching bases. V lost 3 bases and J lost 0, with 10 bases in between. This CDR3 has 15 residues.

This clonotype has a count of ten or more. V and J are TRBV27 and TRBJ1-1; D may be TRBD1 (5 bases). Looked up from germline, CDR1 is MNHEY and CDR2 is SMNVEV (reference sequence). The CDR3 extends over 13 amino acids. Trimming shortened V by 5 bases and J by 4 bases, and 11 bases separated the two germline ends. This CDR3 is CASSERGSTEAFF. CDR3 in DNA: TGTGCCAGCAGTGAAAGGGGATCCACTGAAGCTTTCTTT.

In its sample, this clonotype was seen a few times. Relative to the germline gene, one junction end is altered; a read error may explain this. J is TRBJ2-5 and V is TRBV5-1; D is unclear. The CDR3 loop spans 13 amino acids. Germline CDR1 reads SGHRS; CDR2 reads YFSETQ. The chain's CDR3 is CAGSLDSQETQYF. The CDR3 bases are TGCGCCGGCAGCTTGGATAGCCAAGAGACCCAGTACTTC.

This clonotype occurred many times. The chain couples TRBV29-1 to TRBJ1-1; no reliable D call. Germline V gives CDR1 SQVTM, CDR2 ANQGSEA. V was pared by 5 bases and J by 3 bases, with 7 bases between. This CDR3 has 11 amino acids. This chain's CDR3 is CSVRWDTEAFF. The CDR3 DNA reads as TGCAGCGTTCGGTGGGACACTGAAGCTTTCTTT. Combining the CDR3 with reference TRBV29-1 and TRBJ1-1 gives the whole variable domain SAVISQKPSRDICQRGTSLTIQCQVDSQVTMMFWYRQQPGQSLTLIATANQGSEATYESGFVIDKFPISRPNLTFSTLTVSNMSPEDSSIYLCSVRWDTEAFFGQGTRLTVV.

This clonotype was counted ten times or more. This chain links TRBV2 with TRBJ2-5; D uncertain. CDR1 is SNHLY and CDR2 is FYNNEI in the germline V gene. With 7 bases removed from V and 4 bases from J, the gap between germline ends came to 13 bases. The CDR3 is made up of 13 amino acids. CDR3 in amino acids: CASKPGPGETQYF. The CDR3 DNA sequence: TGTGCCAGCAAGCCCGGTCCTGGAGAGACCCAGTACTTC.

The rearrangement uses TRBV11-2 and TRBJ2-5; no definite D call. The V and J ends lost 3 bases and 7 bases respectively, with 21 bases between them. CDR3 length equals 16 residues. The germline V gene encodes CDR1 SGHAT and CDR2 FQNNGV. The CDR3 protein is CASSLVAETRLGTQYF. Here the CDR3 DNA reads TGTGCCAGCAGCTTGGTGGCGGAAACCCGCTTAGGGACCCAGTACTTC.

The chain combines TRBV6-1 with TRBJ2-1; 8 nucleotides line up with TRBD2. J was trimmed by 0 bases and V by 6 bases; bases with no gene match: 4. Germline V gives CDR1 MNHNS, CDR2 SASEGT. This CDR3 has 15 amino acids. The CDR3 sequence is CASRSGTSSYNEQFF. CDR3 DNA sequence: TGTGCCAGCAGGTCCGGGACTAGCTCCTACAATGAGCAGTTCTTC.

This clonotype was detected ten times or more. The CDR3 loop reads CASSLVGSWGTEAFF. DNA for the CDR3: TGTGCCAGCAGCTTAGTAGGCTCTTGGGGCACTGAAGCTTTCTTT. This sequence joins TRBV7-9 and TRBJ1-1; D unresolved. Trimming left V 1 base short and J 4 bases short, with 13 bases between. The CDR3 totals 15 residues. Germline assignment: CDR1 SEHNR and CDR2 FQNEAQ (reference sequence).

At least ten counts were recorded for this clonotype. The V call is TRBV19, the J call TRBJ2-7; 9 positions match TRBD2. The J segment lost 2 bases and the V segment lost 3 bases, leaving 5 bases of the junction unmatched. This CDR3 contains 15 residues. Germline assignment: CDR1 LNHDA and CDR2 SQIVND (reference sequence). In DNA, the CDR3 is TGTGCCAGTAGTATCGGCCTAGCGGGAACCTACGAGCAGTACTTC. Translation gives CASSIGLAGTYEQYF.